The 10 T cell receptor beta chains listed next were all sequenced from one sample in a study of control samples from healthy donors and cancer patients. Assay used: immunoSEQ multiplex PCR; TCRdb lists only in-frame clones, some missing. Counted here are fewer than 95,000 clones, more than 70% occurring once; the ten biggest clones make up around 2.1%. Material: blood. These receptors were taken from a woman in her 40s in good health.

V is TRBV12-3 or TRBV12-4 and J is TRBJ1-1, with TRBD1 matching 8 bases. The V gene end was trimmed by 3 bases and the J gene end by 11 bases; junction bases not matched to a gene: 8. The CDR3 runs to 13 residues. The CDR3 is CASSFRGPSGAFF. CDR3 in DNA: TGTGCCAGCAGTTTCAGGGGGCCCTCTGGGGCTTTCTTT.

V and J are TRBV4-1 and TRBJ2-3, with D possibly being TRBD2 (5 bases). The CDR3 consists of 17 residues. V was clipped by 1 base and J by 5 bases, with 19 bases between them. Germline assignment: CDR1 MGHRA and CDR2 YSYEKL. The CDR3 region has the DNA TGCGCCAGCAGCCAAGTTTCAAAGGCGGGTGCCTTAGATACGCAGTATTTT. Its protein product is CASSQVSKAGALDTQYF.

The V gene is TRBV7-9, the J gene TRBJ1-6; 7 nucleotides line up with TRBD1. CDR1 is SEHNR and CDR2 is FQNEAQ in the germline V gene (reference sequence). The CDR3 is made up of 15 amino acids. J was trimmed by 9 bases and V by 5 bases; bases with no gene match: 10. CDR3 loop: CASSPEQGHISPLHF. In nucleotides, the CDR3 is TGTGCCAGCAGCCCCGAACAGGGGCATATTTCACCCCTCCACTTT.

The chain couples TRBV5-1 to TRBJ2-3; TRBD2 might be the D (6 bases). From germline, CDR1 is SGHRS and CDR2 YFSETQ. The V gene lost 4 bases and the J gene lost 0 bases, with 9 bases spanning the gap. There are 14 residues in the CDR3. The CDR3 bases are TGCGCCAGCAGCACCGGGACTAGCACAGATACGCAGTATTTT. Protein sequence: CASSTGTSTDTQYF.

The chain employs TRBV7-9 and TRBJ2-3; D might be TRBD1 (6 bases). The CDR3 covers 17 residues. V lost 4 bases and J lost 1, with 18 bases in between. Looked up from germline, CDR1 is SEHNR and CDR2 is FQNEAQ (reference sequence). The CDR3 bases are TGTGCCAGCAGCTCAGGAGTGGGGGCTTCAGGCACAGATACGCAGTATTTT. The encoded protein is CASSSGVGASGTDTQYF.

This chain uses TRBV10-3 with TRBJ1-1; tentative D call: TRBD1 (5 bases). This CDR3 comprises 10 residues. Trimming pared 8 bases from V and 5 bases from J, leaving 6 bases between. Germline loops: CDR1 ENHRY, CDR2 SYGVKD. DNA for the CDR3: TGTGCCATCGGGGGGACTGAAGCTTTCTTT. Translated, it gives CAIGGTEAFF.

V gene TRBV14 combines with J gene TRBJ1-3, with a weak D call TRBD1 (5 bases). Between the trimmed V and J ends, which lost 0 bases and 10 bases, there was a span of 10 bases. From germline, CDR1 is SGHDN and CDR2 FVKESK. CDR3 length: 13 amino acids. The CDR3 is CASSQEGGGTIYF. CDR3 nucleotide sequence: TGTGCCAGCAGCCAAGAAGGCGGGGGGACCATATATTTT.

The V call is TRBV7-2, the J call TRBJ2-7, with 11 bases lining up with TRBD1. J gave up 4 bases and V 1 base, and 3 bases lay outside the gene matches. This CDR3 spans 15 amino acids. CDR1 and CDR2 (germline): SGHTA, FQGNSA. The DNA of the CDR3 is TGTGCCAGCAGCTTAGACGGACAGGGGGCTTACGAGCAGTACTTC. This translates into CASSLDGQGAYEQYF.

The chain is built from TRBV2 and TRBJ2-5; either TRBD1 or TRBD2 may supply D (7 bases each). Trimming left V 6 bases short and J 1 base short, with 12 bases between. The CDR3 extends over 14 amino acids. Germline loops: CDR1 SNHLY, CDR2 FYNNEI. CDR3 in amino acids: CASRSGGGQETQYF. The CDR3 nucleotides read TGTGCCAGCAGGTCAGGGGGGGGCCAAGAGACCCAGTACTTC. The variable domain in full, with the rest retrieved from reference TRBV2 and TRBJ2-5, is EPEVTQTPSHQVTQMGQEVILRCVPISNHLYFYWYRQILGQKVEFLVSFYNNEISEKSEIFDDQFSVERPDGSNFTLKIRSTKLEDSAMYFCASRSGGGQETQYFGPGTRLLVL.

This chain joins TRBV7-8 and TRBJ1-2; a weak D match, TRBD1 (5 bases). Germline values: CDR1 SGHVS, CDR2 FQNEAQ. V was shortened by 2 bases and J by 3 bases, with 13 bases between the two germline ends. The CDR3 has 15 residues. CDR3 nucleotide sequence: TGTGCCAGCAGCTTATCAGGGTCGGGCGACTATGGCTACACCTTC. This encodes CASSLSGSGDYGYTF.